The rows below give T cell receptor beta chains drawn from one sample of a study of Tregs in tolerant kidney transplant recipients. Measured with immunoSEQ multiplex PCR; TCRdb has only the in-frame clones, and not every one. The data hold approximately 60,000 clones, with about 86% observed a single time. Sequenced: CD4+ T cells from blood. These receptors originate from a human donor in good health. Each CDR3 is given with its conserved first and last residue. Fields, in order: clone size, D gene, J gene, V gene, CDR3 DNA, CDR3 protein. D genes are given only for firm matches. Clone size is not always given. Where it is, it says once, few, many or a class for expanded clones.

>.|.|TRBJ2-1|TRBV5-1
TGCGCCAGCAGCTTGGGGGGGCCAAGCGTTGAGCAGTTCTTC
CASSLGGPSVEQFF
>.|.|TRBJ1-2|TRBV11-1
TGTGCCAGCAGCCCCCGGGGAGGTTATGGCTACACCTTC
CASSPRGGYGYTF
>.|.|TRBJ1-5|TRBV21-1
TGTGCCAGCGAATTCGACAGGGGAAGAGGGTGTGATCAGCCCCAGCATTTT
CASEFDRGRGCDQPQHF
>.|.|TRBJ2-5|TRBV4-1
TGCGCCAGCAGCCAAGCCTCCCTGGGGGAGACCCAGTACTTC
CASSQASLGETQYF
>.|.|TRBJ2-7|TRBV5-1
TGCGCCAGCAGCTTAGCATCTCTTGCGGACGAGCAGTACTTC
CASSLASLADEQYF
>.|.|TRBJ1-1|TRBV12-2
TGTGCAAGTCGCCTCCCGGACACACCTAACACTGAAGCTTTCTTT
CASRLPDTPNTEAFF
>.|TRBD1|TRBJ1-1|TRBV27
TGTGCCAGCAGTCAAACAGGGGTCAACACTGAAGCTTTCTTT
CASSQTGVNTEAFF
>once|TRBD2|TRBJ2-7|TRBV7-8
TGTGCCAGCAGCCCACTAGCGGGAGGCACCTACGAGCAGTACTTC
CASSPLAGGTYEQYF
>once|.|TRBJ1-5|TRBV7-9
TGTGCCAGCAGCGCGGGGGGGGGCGAGGAGCCCCAGCATTTT
CASSAGGGEEPQHF
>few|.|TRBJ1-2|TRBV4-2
TGTGCCAGCAGCCAAATAGTACAGGGAACCCCATATGGCTACACCTTC
CASSQIVQGTPYGYTF
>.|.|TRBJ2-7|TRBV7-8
TGTGCCAGCAGCCAGGAGGCACAGAGCTACGAGCAGTACTTC
CASSQEAQSYEQYF
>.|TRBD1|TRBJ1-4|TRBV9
TGTGCCAGCAGTGGGGACAGGGGGTTCGAAAAACTGTTTTTT
CASSGDRGFEKLFF
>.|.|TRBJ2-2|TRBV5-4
TGTGCCAGCAACAGGGTCACCGGGGAGCTGTTTTTT
CASNRVTGELFF
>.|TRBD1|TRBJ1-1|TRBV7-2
TGTGCCAGCCGAGTACAACAGGGGGCGCAAAACACTGAAGCTTTCTTT
CASRVQQGAQNTEAFF
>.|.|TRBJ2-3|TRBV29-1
TGCAGCGTTGGGGAGCGTAGCACAGATACGCAGTATTTT
CSVGERSTDTQYF
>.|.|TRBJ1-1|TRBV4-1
TGCGCCAGCAGCCAAGTCACAGGGACTGAAGCTTTCTTT
CASSQVTGTEAFF
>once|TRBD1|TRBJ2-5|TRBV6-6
TGTGCCAGCAGTTATCTACAGGGGTCCCAAGAGACCCAGTACTTC
CASSYLQGSQETQYF
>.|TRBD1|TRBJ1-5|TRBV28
TGTGCCAGCAGTTTAACGAGACAGGGACCGAAGCCCCAGCATTTT
CASSLTRQGPKPQHF
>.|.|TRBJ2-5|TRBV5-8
TGTGCCAGCAGTAAAGACGAAGAGACCCAGTACTTC
CASSKDEETQYF
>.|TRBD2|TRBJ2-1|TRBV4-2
TGTGCCAGCAGCATCGGCGGGAGGGCCGGCAATGAGCAGTTCTTC
CASSIGGRAGNEQFF
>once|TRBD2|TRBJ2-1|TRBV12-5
TGTGCTAGGGCGACAATAGCGGGACACAATGAGCAGTTCTTC
CARATIAGHNEQFF
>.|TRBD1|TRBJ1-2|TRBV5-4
TGTGCCAGCAGCTTGGAGAAGAAGGGACAGGGCGGAGGCTACACCTTC
CASSLEKKGQGGGYTF
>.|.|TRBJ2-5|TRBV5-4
TGTGCCAGCAGCTGGAGGGCCGGGGAAAAGACCCAGTACTTC
CASSWRAGEKTQYF
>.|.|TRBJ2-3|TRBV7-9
TGTGCCAGCAGCTTGAGCACAGATACGCAGTATTTT
CASSLSTDTQYF
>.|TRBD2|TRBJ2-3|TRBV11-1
TGTGCCAGCAGCTCGGGACTAGCGGGAGGGACCACAGATACGCAGTATTTT
CASSSGLAGGTTDTQYF
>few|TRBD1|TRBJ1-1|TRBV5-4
TGTGCCAGCAGCCCGACAGGGGTAGGGAACACTGAAGCTTTCTTT
CASSPTGVGNTEAFF
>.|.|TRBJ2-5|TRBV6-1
TGTGCCAGCATCAAGACGGTCAGGGGACAAGAGACCCAGTACTTC
CASIKTVRGQETQYF
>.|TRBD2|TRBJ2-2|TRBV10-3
TGTGCCATCAGACTAGCGGGAGCCGACACCGGGGAGCTGTTTTTT
CAIRLAGADTGELFF
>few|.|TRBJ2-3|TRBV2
TGTGCCAGCAGTGAATGGGTAGCCGAGGATACGCAGTATTTT
CASSEWVAEDTQYF
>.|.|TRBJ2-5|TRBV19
TGTGCCAGTAGTATAGTGGGGGCGCAAAAAGAGACCCAGTACTTC
CASSIVGAQKETQYF
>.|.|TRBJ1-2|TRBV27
TGTGCCAGCAGTTTATCGGCCAGGGTTTCGGGCTACACCTTC
CASSLSARVSGYTF
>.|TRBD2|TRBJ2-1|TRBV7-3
TGTGCCAGCAGCATGAGCGGGAGTCTCAATGAGCAGTTCTTC
CASSMSGSLNEQFF
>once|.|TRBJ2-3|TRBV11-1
TGTGCCAGCAGCTCGGGACTAGATACGCAGTATTTT
CASSSGLDTQYF